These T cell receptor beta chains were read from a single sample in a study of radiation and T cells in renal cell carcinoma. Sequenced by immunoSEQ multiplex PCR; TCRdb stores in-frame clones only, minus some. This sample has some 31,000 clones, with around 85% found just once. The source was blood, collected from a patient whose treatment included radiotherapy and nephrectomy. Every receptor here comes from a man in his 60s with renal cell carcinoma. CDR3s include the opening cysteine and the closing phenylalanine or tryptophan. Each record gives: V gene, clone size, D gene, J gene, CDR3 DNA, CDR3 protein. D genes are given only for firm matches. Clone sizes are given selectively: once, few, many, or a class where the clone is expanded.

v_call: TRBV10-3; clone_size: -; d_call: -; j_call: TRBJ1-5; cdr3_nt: TGTGCCATCAGTGAGTCAGGGGACCAAAGGCCCCAGCATTTT; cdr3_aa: CAISESGDQRPQHF
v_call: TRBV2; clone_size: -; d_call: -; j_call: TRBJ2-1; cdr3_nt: TGTGCCAGCATGCGTTCCGGCGGCTCCTACAATGAGCAGTTCTTC; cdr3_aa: CASMRSGGSYNEQFF
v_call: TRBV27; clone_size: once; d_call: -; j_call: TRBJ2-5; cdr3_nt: TGTGCCAGCAGTTCGCTAACCCGGAAAGAGACCCAGTACTTC; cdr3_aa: CASSSLTRKETQYF
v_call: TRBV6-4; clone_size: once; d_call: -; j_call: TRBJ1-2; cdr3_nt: TGTGCCAGCAGTGAAGCCGCGTTTGGACCTAACTATGGCTACACCTTC; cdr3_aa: CASSEAAFGPNYGYTF
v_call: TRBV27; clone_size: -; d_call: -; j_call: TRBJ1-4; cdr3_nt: TGTGCCAGCATATTCGAAGTCGAAAAACTGTTTTTT; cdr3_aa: CASIFEVEKLFF
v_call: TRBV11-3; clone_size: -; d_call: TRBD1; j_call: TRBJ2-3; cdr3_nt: TGTGCCAGCAGCGCTGGGACAGCTAGCACAGATACGCAGTATTTT; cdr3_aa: CASSAGTASTDTQYF
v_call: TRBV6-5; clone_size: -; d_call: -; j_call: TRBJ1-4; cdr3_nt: TGTGCCAGCAGTCTACGGCCTGAAAAACTGTTTTTT; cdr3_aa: CASSLRPEKLFF
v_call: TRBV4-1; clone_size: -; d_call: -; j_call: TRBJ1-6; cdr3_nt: TGCGCCAGCAGCCAAGTAGAATACAGGGTCGCCTATAATTCACCCCTCCACTTT; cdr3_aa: CASSQVEYRVAYNSPLHF
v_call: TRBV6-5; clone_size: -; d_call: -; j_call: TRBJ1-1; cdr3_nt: TGTGCCAGCAGTCCAACACTCCAATCCGAAGCTTTCTTT; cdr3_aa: CASSPTLQSEAFF
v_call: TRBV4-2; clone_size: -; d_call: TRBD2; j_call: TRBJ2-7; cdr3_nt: TGTGCCAGCAGCCCTAGCGGGAGTCGGTACGAGCAGTACTTC; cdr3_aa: CASSPSGSRYEQYF
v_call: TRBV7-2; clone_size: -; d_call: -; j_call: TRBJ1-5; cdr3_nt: TGTGCCAGCAGCTTAGTCGGGCGTGGGCAGCCCCAGCATTTT; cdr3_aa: CASSLVGRGQPQHF
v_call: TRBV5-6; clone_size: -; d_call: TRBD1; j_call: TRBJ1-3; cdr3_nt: TGTGCCAGCAGCTTAGGAGGGGACAGCTCTGGAAACACCATATATTTT; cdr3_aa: CASSLGGDSSGNTIYF
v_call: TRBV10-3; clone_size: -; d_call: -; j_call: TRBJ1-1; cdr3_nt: TGTGCCATCAGTGCCAATGCCGGGCAGGGTGGGAGCACTGAAGCTTTCTTT; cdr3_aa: CAISANAGQGGSTEAFF
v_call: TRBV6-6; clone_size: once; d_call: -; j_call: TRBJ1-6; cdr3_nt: TGTGCCAGCAGATTGTCGGATTATAATTCACCCCTCCACTTT; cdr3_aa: CASRLSDYNSPLHF
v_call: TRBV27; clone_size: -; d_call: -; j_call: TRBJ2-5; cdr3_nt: TGTGCCAGCAGTTCAGCTTGGGGAGAGACCCAGTACTTC; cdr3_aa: CASSSAWGETQYF
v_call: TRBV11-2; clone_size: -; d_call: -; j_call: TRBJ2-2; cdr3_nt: TGTGCCAGCAGCTTAGGAAGGCTAGTGGGATCCGGGGAGCTGTTTTTT; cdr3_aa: CASSLGRLVGSGELFF
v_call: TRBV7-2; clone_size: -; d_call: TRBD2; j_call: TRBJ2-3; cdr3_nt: TGTGCCAGCAGCACAAGCGGGAGGGCCGGAGATACGCAGTATTTT; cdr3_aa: CASSTSGRAGDTQYF
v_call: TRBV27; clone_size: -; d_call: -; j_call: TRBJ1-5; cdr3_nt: TGTGCCAGCAGTGCCGGAAATAGCAATCAGCCCCAGCATTTT; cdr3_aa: CASSAGNSNQPQHF
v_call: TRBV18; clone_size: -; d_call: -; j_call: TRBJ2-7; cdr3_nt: TGTGCCAGCTCACCTTTGGACCCTGGGCAGGGCCCCAACGAGCAGTACTTC; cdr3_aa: CASSPLDPGQGPNEQYF
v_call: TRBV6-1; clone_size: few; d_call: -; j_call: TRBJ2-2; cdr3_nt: TGTGCCAGCAGTGGACAGATAAACACCGGGGAGCTGTTTTTT; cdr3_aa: CASSGQINTGELFF
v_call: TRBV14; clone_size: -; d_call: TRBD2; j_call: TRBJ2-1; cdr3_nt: TGTGCCAGCAGCCAAGAAGGGCCCCTAGCGGGAGGCTACAATGAGCAGTTCTTC; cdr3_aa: CASSQEGPLAGGYNEQFF
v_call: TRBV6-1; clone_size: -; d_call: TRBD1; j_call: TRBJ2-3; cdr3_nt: TGTGCCAGCAGTGAAGTGGGGGACAGATTCACAGATACGCAGTATTTT; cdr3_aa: CASSEVGDRFTDTQYF
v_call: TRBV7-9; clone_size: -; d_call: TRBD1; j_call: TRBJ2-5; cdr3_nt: TGTGCCAGCACCCCGGGACAGGGGGCGCGGGAGACCCAGTACTTC; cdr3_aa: CASTPGQGARETQYF
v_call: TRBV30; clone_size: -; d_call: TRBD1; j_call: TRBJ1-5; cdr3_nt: TGTGCCTGGAGTGTTGAGCGGACAGGGGGACGGAAAAGCAATCAGCCCCAGCATTTT; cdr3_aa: CAWSVERTGGRKSNQPQHF
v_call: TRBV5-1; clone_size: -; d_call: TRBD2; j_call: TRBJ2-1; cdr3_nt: TGCGCCAGCAGCATGGATAGGACTAGCGGGAGGGACGAGCAGTTCTTC; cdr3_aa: CASSMDRTSGRDEQFF
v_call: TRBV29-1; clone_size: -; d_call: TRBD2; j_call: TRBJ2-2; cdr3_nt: TGCAGCGTTCGGGCGGGAGTAAACACCGGGGAGCTGTTTTTT; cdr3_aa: CSVRAGVNTGELFF
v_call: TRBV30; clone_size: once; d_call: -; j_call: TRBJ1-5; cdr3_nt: TGTGCCTGGAGTGAAAGCGGCCACATATTGAGGCCCCAGCATTTT; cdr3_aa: CAWSESGHILRPQHF
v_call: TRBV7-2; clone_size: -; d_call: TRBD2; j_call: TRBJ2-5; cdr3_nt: TGTGCCAGCAGCGGGACTAGCGGGAGTATAGGCGAGACCCAGTACTTC; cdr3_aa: CASSGTSGSIGETQYF
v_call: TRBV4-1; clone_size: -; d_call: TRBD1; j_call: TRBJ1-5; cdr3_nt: TGCGCCAGCAGCCAGGGACAGGCCAGGGGCAATCAGCCCCAGCATTTT; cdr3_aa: CASSQGQARGNQPQHF
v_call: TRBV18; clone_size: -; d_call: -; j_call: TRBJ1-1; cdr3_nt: TGTGCCAGCTCACCTAACAGGGTGAGGGGCACTGAAGCTTTCTTT; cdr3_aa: CASSPNRVRGTEAFF
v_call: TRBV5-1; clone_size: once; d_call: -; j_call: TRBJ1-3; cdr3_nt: TGCGCCAGCAGCTCCCCGACAGAAGTGGACACCATATATTTT; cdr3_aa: CASSSPTEVDTIYF
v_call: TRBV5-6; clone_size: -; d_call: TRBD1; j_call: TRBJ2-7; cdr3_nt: TGTGCCAGCAGCTTCTGGTATAGAGGCTGGACAGGGAGGAACGAGCAGTACTTC; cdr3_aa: CASSFWYRGWTGRNEQYF
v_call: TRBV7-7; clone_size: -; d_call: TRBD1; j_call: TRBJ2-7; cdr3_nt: TGTGCTAGCAGCCTAGGACAGGGCGGGGAGCAGTACTTC; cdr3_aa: CASSLGQGGEQYF
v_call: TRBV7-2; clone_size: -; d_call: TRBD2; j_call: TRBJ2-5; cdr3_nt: TGTGCCAGCAGCCCGGGACTAGCGGAAGAGACCCAGTACTTC; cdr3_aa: CASSPGLAEETQYF
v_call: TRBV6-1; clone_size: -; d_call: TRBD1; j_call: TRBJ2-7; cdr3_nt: TGTGCCAGCAGCAGGGGGCGTAATCCCTACTACGAGCAGTACTTC; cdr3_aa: CASSRGRNPYYEQYF
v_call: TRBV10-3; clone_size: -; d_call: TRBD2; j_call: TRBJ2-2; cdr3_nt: TGTGCCATCAGGGACCCTAGCGGGAACACCGGGGAGCTGTTTTTT; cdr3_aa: CAIRDPSGNTGELFF
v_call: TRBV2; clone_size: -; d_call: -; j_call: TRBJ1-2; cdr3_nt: TGTGCCAGCAGACCGGGATACTATGGCTACACCTTC; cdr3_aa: CASRPGYYGYTF
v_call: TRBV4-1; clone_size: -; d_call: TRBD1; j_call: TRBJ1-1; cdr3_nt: TGCGCCAGCAGCCAAGGGCACAGGGGCGTGAACACTGAAGCTTTCTTT; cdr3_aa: CASSQGHRGVNTEAFF
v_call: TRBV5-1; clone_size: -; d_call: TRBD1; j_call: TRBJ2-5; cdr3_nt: TGCGCCAGCAGCCCAGGGACAGGGGGCAAGACCCAGTACTTC; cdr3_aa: CASSPGTGGKTQYF
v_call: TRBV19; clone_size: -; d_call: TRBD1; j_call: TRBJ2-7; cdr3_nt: TGTGCCAGTAGATCCCTAGACAGGGACGAGCAGTACTTC; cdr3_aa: CASRSLDRDEQYF
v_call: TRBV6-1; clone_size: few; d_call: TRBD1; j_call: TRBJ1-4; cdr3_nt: TGTGCCAGCAGTGAAGGGACAGGGGGTTTTGAAAAACTGTTTTTT; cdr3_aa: CASSEGTGGFEKLFF
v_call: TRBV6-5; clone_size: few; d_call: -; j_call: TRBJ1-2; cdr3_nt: TGTGCCAGCAGTCCGGGGTACGGCTACACCTTC; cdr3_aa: CASSPGYGYTF
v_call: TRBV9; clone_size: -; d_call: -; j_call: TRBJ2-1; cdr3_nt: TGTGCCAGCAGCGCCCTGACAGGCACCGGGAGCTGGGGGAATGAGCAGTTCTTC; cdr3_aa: CASSALTGTGSWGNEQFF
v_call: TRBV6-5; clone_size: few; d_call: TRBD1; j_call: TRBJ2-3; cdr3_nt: TGTGCCAGCAGCCCTCTAGTAGGGACAGGGCAGTATTTT; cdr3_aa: CASSPLVGTGQYF
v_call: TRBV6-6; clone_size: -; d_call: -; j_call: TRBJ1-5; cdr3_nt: TGTGCCAGCAACCAGGGGTACCAGCCCCAGCATTTT; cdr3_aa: CASNQGYQPQHF
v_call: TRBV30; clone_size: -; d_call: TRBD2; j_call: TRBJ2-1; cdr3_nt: TGTGCCGGGGGACTAGTGACCTACAATGAGCAGTTCTTC; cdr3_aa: CAGGLVTYNEQFF
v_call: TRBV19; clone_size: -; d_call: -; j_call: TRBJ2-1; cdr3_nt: TGTGCCAGTAGTTCCGGGCTGATCTACAATGAGCAGTTCTTC; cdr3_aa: CASSSGLIYNEQFF
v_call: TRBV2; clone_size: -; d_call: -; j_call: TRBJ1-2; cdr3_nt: TGTGCCAGCAGTGAAGGGGCCTATGGCTACACCTTC; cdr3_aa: CASSEGAYGYTF
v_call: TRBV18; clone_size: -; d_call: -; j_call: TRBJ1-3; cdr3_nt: TGTGCCAGCTCAGACCAGAGACCTCGCTCTGGAAACACCATATATTTT; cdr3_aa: CASSDQRPRSGNTIYF
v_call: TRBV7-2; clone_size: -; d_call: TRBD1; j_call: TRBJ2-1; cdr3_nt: TGTGCCAGCAGCTTAAGGACAGGGTTTATAGATGAGCAGTTCTTC; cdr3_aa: CASSLRTGFIDEQFF